This T cell receptor (beta chain) was identified in a study of CD8+CD57+ T cells in acquired aplastic anemia. This clonotype has a handful of counts. V gave up 4 bases and J gave up 2 bases; unmatched junction bases: 3. CDR3 size: 14 residues. The germline V gene encodes CDR1 SQVTM and CDR2 ANQGSEA. Previously, flow cytometry had revealed CD8+CD57+ cell expansion in the patients chosen for sequencing. Among the patients, all had severe acquired aplastic anemia. Profiling that covered TCR beta VDJ and CDR3 relied on genomic DNA as its template. MiXCR was run by TCRdb on the reads, yielding one entry per CDR3 protein. The sample comprises about 98,000 distinct CDR3 sequences, approximately 73% of which are singletons, and about 62% rests with the top ten.

The sequenced material came from sorted CD4+, CD8+, or CD8+CD57+ T cells (not recorded which) from PBMCs. This TCR came from a human donor with aplastic anemia. This sequence joins TRBV29-1 and TRBJ2-7, with 12 positions matching TRBD2. CDR3 protein: CSVAGLAGTYEQYF. The DNA of the CDR3 is TGCAGCGTTGCAGGACTAGCGGGGACCTACGAGCAGTACTTC.